The TCR beta chain described here comes from a study of cytomegalovirus exposure and HLA in healthy donors. The PCR had 60 Vbeta and 13 Jbeta primers. TCRdb keeps only in-frame clones here, not all; method: immunoSEQ multiplex PCR. The sample yields approximately 260,000 clones, 92% seen once. Sampled while nominally healthy, donors likely had unrecorded immune exposures. A note on this clone: Its antigen is not known.

V was shortened by 2 bases and J by 2 bases, with 8 bases between the two germline ends. There are 13 residues in the CDR3. Germline-derived CDR1 and CDR2 are SGHNT and YYREEE (reference sequence). General study findings and limits: Compared with the roughly 730-donor mean, an Asian-associated ancestry cluster reportedly had fewer N-insertions, according to a later analysis.

The sequencing sample was made of PBMCs. The TCR was taken from a girl aged 2-9 years in good health and CMV-seronegative. The chain joins TRBV5-4 to TRBJ2-7; D is unresolved. CDR3: CASSFIGTYEQYF. In DNA, the CDR3 is TGTGCCAGCAGCTTTATTGGCACCTACGAGCAGTACTTC.